The rows below give T cell receptor beta chains drawn from one sample of a study of blood T cell repertoires in COVID-19. Libraries were prepared by immunoSEQ multiplex PCR; TCRdb keeps only in-frame clonotypes and omits some of them. The sample contains more than 250,000 clones, 83% of which appear only once. The sequencing input was peripheral blood. These receptors all stem from a man aged 60 to 69 who had recovered from COVID-19. Both conserved end residues are part of each CDR3. Fields, in order: CDR3 length, clone size, D gene, J gene, V gene, CDR3 DNA, CDR3 protein. The D gene is left open where the match is weak. For some rows the clone size is stated as once, few or many, or as a class when expanded; others skip it.

length: 15
size: NA
D: TRBD1
J: TRBJ2-7
V: TRBV10-3
DNA: TGTGCCATCAGTGACCAACAGGGGGCGCCGGGCGAGCAGTACTTC
CDR3: CAISDQQGAPGEQYF

length: 14
size: NA
D: NA
J: TRBJ1-1
V: TRBV7-9
DNA: TGTGCCAGCAGCTTAGGGCAGGGAAACACTGAAGCTTTCTTT
CDR3: CASSLGQGNTEAFF

length: 13
size: NA
D: NA
J: TRBJ1-2
V: TRBV9
DNA: TGTGCCAGCAGCGTCAGGGTGGACTATGGCTACACCTTC
CDR3: CASSVRVDYGYTF

length: 16
size: NA
D: TRBD1
J: TRBJ2-7
V: TRBV6-5
DNA: TGTGCCAGCAGTTATGGGTTGACAGGGGCGGCCTACGAGCAGTACTTC
CDR3: CASSYGLTGAAYEQYF

length: 18
size: NA
D: NA
J: TRBJ2-4
V: TRBV6-1
DNA: TGTGCCAGCAGTGAAGGACGGTCAGGGCCACTAGCCAAAAACATTCAGTACTTC
CDR3: CASSEGRSGPLAKNIQYF

length: 14
size: few
D: NA
J: TRBJ2-2
V: TRBV2
DNA: TGTGCCAGCAGTGAAGTCCGGGTCACCGGGGAGCTGTTTTTT
CDR3: CASSEVRVTGELFF

length: 15
size: NA
D: NA
J: TRBJ1-1
V: TRBV25-1
DNA: TGTGCCAGCAGTGATCCCTGGTTGGGGGCTGCTGAAGCTTTCTTT
CDR3: CASSDPWLGAAEAFF

length: 13
size: NA
D: TRBD1
J: TRBJ1-2
V: TRBV27
DNA: TGTGCCAGCAGTGAACGTACAGGGGATGGCTACACCTTC
CDR3: CASSERTGDGYTF

length: 19
size: NA
D: TRBD1
J: TRBJ2-1
V: TRBV28
DNA: TGTGCCAGCAGTTTACGAAAAGGGACAGGGATCGGGACGGGCAATGAGCAGTTCTTC
CDR3: CASSLRKGTGIGTGNEQFF

length: 19
size: NA
D: NA
J: TRBJ2-5
V: TRBV9
DNA: TGTGCCAGCAGCGTAGAATCTGGTACTGGACAGCCCGTGAAAGAGACCCAGTACTTC
CDR3: CASSVESGTGQPVKETQYF

length: 15
size: NA
D: TRBD1
J: TRBJ2-2
V: TRBV2
DNA: TGTGCCAGCAGGGCCGGACAGGGGGCTGGCGGGGAGCTGTTTTTT
CDR3: CASRAGQGAGGELFF

length: 16
size: NA
D: TRBD2
J: TRBJ2-3
V: TRBV2
DNA: TGTGCCAGCAGACCCAGGACTAGCGGGGGTACAGATACGCAGTATTTT
CDR3: CASRPRTSGGTDTQYF

length: 13
size: NA
D: NA
J: TRBJ1-2
V: TRBV29-1
DNA: TGCAGCGTTGGAGCAGGCACAGACTATGGCTACACCTTC
CDR3: CSVGAGTDYGYTF

length: 16
size: NA
D: NA
J: TRBJ2-5
V: TRBV15
DNA: TGTGCCACCAGCAGAGATAGTCCAGGGAACCAAGAGACCCAGTACTTC
CDR3: CATSRDSPGNQETQYF